Presented here are 21 T cell receptor beta chains from one specimen sequenced in a study of T cells in Graves' hyperthyroidism and ophthalmopathy (dated by TCRdb to about 2019). Library preparation employed multiplex PCR. The sequencing machine was an Illumina HiSeq 2000. Amplification of TCR beta CDR3 regions was carried out from RNA transcripts. A first-round RT-PCR of the TCR CDR3 used the HTBI primer set with the Qiagen OneStep RT-PCR kit. Through fastp at Q25 and MiXCR, TCRdb rebuilt clones from the public reads, retaining in-frame beta chains. Each CDR3 protein gets just one entry, which takes the most common genes and DNA from the rows behind it. The sample table holds under 400,000 distinct CDR3 sequences, of which 15% to 20% were seen once. The ten largest clones add up to 33% of the sample. Sequencing was performed on blood. The receptors were sampled from a man aged 25-45 years with Graves' hyperthyroidism.

CDR3 bases: TGCAGCGGACGTACCTCCTACGAGCAGTACTTC. It encodes CSGRTSYEQYF. The chain carries TRBV29-1 and TRBJ2-7, with D unresolved. Trimming left V 7 bases short and J 0 bases short, with 7 bases between. CDR1 is SQVTM, CDR2 ANQGSEA, per germline. This CDR3 has 11 residues.

The V call is TRBV15, the J call TRBJ1-4, with D unresolved. Trimming stripped 1 base from V and 8 bases from J, with 5 bases between. The CDR3 totals 12 residues. Germline CDR1 is LNHNV and CDR2 is YYDKDF (reference sequence). The CDR3 sequence is CATSRVREKLFF. The CDR3 region has the DNA TGTGCCACCAGCAGAGTTCGAGAAAAACTGTTTTTT.

This clonotype was picked up many times. This sequence joins TRBV28 and TRBJ2-7; 7 bases are a match to TRBD1. Germline assignment: CDR1 MDHEN and CDR2 SYDVKM. The CDR3 has 12 residues. With 10 bases clipped from V and 2 bases from J, the junction kept 5 bases outside the gene matches. This CDR3 is CATSGQPYEQYF. The CDR3 DNA reads TGTGCCACCTCGGGACAGCCCTACGAGCAGTACTTC.

Ten or more counts support this clonotype. The DNA for the CDR3 is TGCGCCAGCAGCGGTACAGGGTTAGATACGCAGTATTTT. Amino acid sequence: CASSGTGLDTQYF. The chain uses TRBV5-1 and TRBJ2-3; a possible D gene is TRBD1 (6 bases). Trimming cost V 4 bases and J 5 bases, with 11 bases left between them. This CDR3 is built from 13 residues. The V gene's germline CDR1 is SGHRS and CDR2 YFSETQ.

The chain employs TRBV30 and TRBJ1-5, with D perhaps matching TRBD1 (5 bases). CDR3 size: 12 residues. V was cut by 5 bases and J by 5 bases, with 10 bases left in between. Per germline, CDR1 GTSNPN and CDR2 SVGIG (reference sequence). CDR3 sequence (DNA): TGTGCCTGGTCCCGGGGGGATCAGCCCCAGCATTTT. It encodes CAWSRGDQPQHF.

The J gene is TRBJ1-3, the V gene TRBV20-1; no firm D call. Germline CDR1 reads DFQATT; CDR2 reads SNEGSKA (reference sequence). The ends were cut back, 1 base at V and 0 bases at J, with 7 bases in the middle. The CDR3 is made up of 14 amino acids. CDR3 region: CSARVGRSGNTIYF. The CDR3 DNA is TGCAGTGCTAGAGTAGGACGCTCTGGAAACACCATATATTTT.

The chain joins TRBV19 to TRBJ1-5; D is possibly TRBD1 (6 bases). Germline V gene lookup returns CDR1 LNHDA and CDR2 SQIVND (reference sequence). V dropped 1 base and J dropped 1 base, with 14 bases sitting between them. CDR3 length: 17 residues. CDR3 sequence (DNA): TGTGCCAGTAGTATAGGTCGGTGGGGGCGAAGCAATCAGCCCCAGCATTTT. Translated, it gives CASSIGRWGRSNQPQHF.

This clonotype was seen at least ten times. Its ends do not fully match the called genes, so a read error is possible. The chain recombines TRBV7-7 with TRBJ2-2; D is unresolved. CDR1 SSHAT and CDR2 FNYEAQ come from the germline V gene (reference sequence). This CDR3 comprises 16 residues. CDR3 residues: CASSPNFRADTGELFF. The CDR3 DNA sequence: TGTGCTAGCAGCCCCAACTTCCGGGCTGACACCGGGGAGCTGTTTTTT.

The sample holds a few counts of this clonotype. The rearrangement uses TRBV19 and TRBJ2-3, with a weak D call TRBD2 (5 bases). The CDR3 sequence is 13 residues long. Germline-derived CDR1 and CDR2 are LNHDA and SQIVND (reference sequence). Trimming shortened V by 11 bases and J by 2 bases, and 14 bases separated the two germline ends. CDR3 nucleotides: TGTGCCGGAAACCGAGCGGACACAGATACGCAGTATTTT. Amino acid sequence: CAGNRADTDTQYF.

This clonotype has only a few counts. The chain employs TRBV4-1 and TRBJ2-7; D is unresolved. There are 15 residues in the CDR3. With 4 bases removed from V and 4 bases from J, the gap between germline ends came to 17 bases. Germline V gene data show CDR1 as MGHRA and CDR2 as YSYEKL. The DNA of the CDR3 is TGCGCCAGCAGCCGCTACGAGGATTCCACATACGAGCAGTACTTC. This gives the protein CASSRYEDSTYEQYF.

This clonotype was detected many times. The J gene is TRBJ2-2, the V gene TRBV5-1, with a tentative D call TRBD1 (5 bases). CDR1 and CDR2 from the germline V gene are SGHRS and YFSETQ. V was pared by 0 bases and J by 6 bases, with 9 bases between. This CDR3 has 14 amino acids. The CDR3 sequence: CASSLEGVAGELFF. Written as DNA, the CDR3 is TGCGCCAGCAGCTTGGAAGGGGTCGCCGGGGAGCTGTTTTTT.

This clonotype was recorded at least ten times. The rearrangement joins TRBV5-1 to TRBJ2-6; TRBD1 aligns across 7 bases. This CDR3 has 17 amino acids. CDR1 SGHRS and CDR2 YFSETQ come from the germline V gene. The ends lost 4 bases at V and 1 base at J; junction bases unmatched: 8. Here the CDR3 DNA reads TGCGCCAGCAGCCCGGGACAGATTACTTCTGGGGCCAACGTCCTGACTTTC. It translates to CASSPGQITSGANVLTF. Full variable domain (rest looked up from reference TRBV5-1 and TRBJ2-6): KAGVTQTPRYLIKTRGQQVTLSCSPISGHRSVSWYQQTPGQGLQFLFEYFSETQRNKGNFPGRFSGRQFSNSRSEMNVSTLELGDSALYLCASSPGQITSGANVLTFGAGSRLTVL.

The chain couples TRBV20-1 to TRBJ2-7, with 7 bases fitting TRBD2. Germline CDR1 reads DFQATT; CDR2 reads SNEGSKA (reference sequence). This CDR3 region has 14 residues. V dropped 2 bases and J dropped 7; count of bases not matched to a gene: 11. The CDR3 coding sequence is TGCAGTGCTAGAATTTGGGCGGGAGAGAGGGAGCAGTACTTC. This translates into CSARIWAGEREQYF.

The sample holds many counts of this clonotype. The chain links TRBV2 to TRBJ1-5; 7 bases are a match to TRBD1. After removal of 7 bases from V and 1 base from J, the junction contained 10 bases not matched to a gene. Germline values: CDR1 SNHLY, CDR2 FYNNEI. This CDR3 is built from 16 residues. Here the CDR3 reads CASTRRGRGSNQPQHF. The CDR3 nucleotides read TGTGCCAGCACGAGGAGGGGGCGCGGAAGCAATCAGCCCCAGCATTTT. Looking up the rest from reference TRBV2 and TRBJ1-5 gives the full variable domain: EPEVTQTPSHQVTQMGQEVILRCVPISNHLYFYWYRQILGQKVEFLVSFYNNEISEKSEIFDDQFSVERPDGSNFTLKIRSTKLEDSAMYFCASTRRGRGSNQPQHFGDGTRLSIL.

This clonotype has ten or more counts. V is TRBV18 and J is TRBJ2-3, with D uncertain. The CDR3 totals 14 residues. The V gene lost 1 base and the J gene lost 2 bases, with 7 bases spanning the gap. Per germline, CDR1 KGHSH and CDR2 LQKENI. CDR3 region: CASSPLRNTDTQYF. CDR3 nucleotides: TGTGCCAGCTCACCACTGAGGAACACAGATACGCAGTATTTT.

This clonotype was recorded at least ten times. The V and J genes are TRBV12-3 or TRBV12-4 and TRBJ2-3; no definite D call. The CDR3 spans 13 residues. Trimming removed 6 bases at V and 6 bases at J, with 13 bases between. The CDR3 loop is CASSFRTGDTQYF. In nucleotides, the CDR3 is TGTGCCAGCAGCTTCCGGACCGGGGATACGCAGTATTTT.

The gene calls are TRBV4-1 and TRBJ1-5, with D perhaps TRBD1 (5 bases). The CDR3 has 17 residues. V was cut by 0 bases and J by 1 base, with 13 bases left in between. Germline V lookup: CDR1 MGHRA, CDR2 YSYEKL. CDR3 loop: CASSQEGVRGSNQPQHF. Written as DNA, the CDR3 is TGCGCCAGCAGCCAAGAGGGGGTGCGAGGCAGCAATCAGCCCCAGCATTTT.

At least ten counts were recorded for this clonotype. V gene TRBV5-6 combines with J gene TRBJ1-1; D possibly corresponds to TRBD1 (6 bases). Trimming left V 4 bases short and J 5 bases short, with 15 bases between. Germline CDR1 reads SGHDT; CDR2 reads YYEEEE. The CDR3 has 14 amino acids. CDR3 in DNA: TGTGCCAGCAGCCCGCCACCCGGGACAACTGAAGCTTTCTTT. It specifies CASSPPPGTTEAFF. The full variable domain, its missing parts supplied by reference TRBV5-6 and TRBJ1-1, is DAGVTQSPTHLIKTRGQQVTLRCSPKSGHDTVSWYQQALGQGPQFIFQYYEEEERQRGNFPDRFSGHQFPNYSSELNVNALLLGDSALYLCASSPPPGTTEAFFGQGTRLTVV.

To note about this clonotype: One end of the junction is discordant with germline, which a read error may explain. This rearrangement joins TRBV30 to TRBJ2-3, with D unresolved. This CDR3 comprises 11 residues. Germline V CDR1 and CDR2: GTSNPN, SVGIG (reference sequence). This CDR3 is CVWRRADTQYF. For the CDR3, the DNA is TGTGTCTGGAGAAGGGCAGATACGCAGTATTTT.

This clonotype has more than one count but fewer than ten. The V call is TRBV30, the J call TRBJ1-1; D is unclear. CDR1 GTSNPN and CDR2 SVGIG come from the germline V gene (reference sequence). This CDR3 is built from 13 residues. V lost 5 bases to trimming and J lost 0 bases, with 10 bases between them. The CDR3 sequence is CAWGRTVNTEAFF. The DNA for the CDR3 is TGTGCCTGGGGGCGGACGGTGAACACTGAAGCTTTCTTT.

This clonotype was counted ten times or more. The CDR3: CASTGGAGGETYEQYF. The CDR3 DNA reads as TGTGCCTCCACCGGGGGGGCTGGAGGGGAAACCTACGAGCAGTACTTC. The chain is built from TRBV10-3 and TRBJ2-7, with 8 nucleotides matching TRBD2. The CDR3 contains 16 residues. CDR1 and CDR2 from the germline V gene are ENHRY and SYGVKD. J was trimmed by 2 bases and V by 11 bases; bases with no gene match: 17.